This T cell receptor (beta chain) was captured in a study of regulatory T cells in long-lasting Graves disease. With V trimmed by 8 bases and J by 4 bases, 10 bases remained unmatched. The CDR3 length is 15 residues. CDR1 and CDR2 (germline): LNHDA, SQIVND (reference sequence). Building the TCR beta libraries relied on iRepertoire HTBI primers, and CDR3 regions underwent Arm-PCR. TCRdb reprocessed the multiplex PCR reads via MiXCR and lists one record per CDR3 protein. The repertoire includes 420,000 or so distinct CDR3 sequences, less than 20% of them detected once, and about a quarter sits in the top ten. This sample's time point: newly diagnosed GD, antithyroid drugs for less than 3 months. PBMC RNA served as the TCR library source. The same sample was also used in a study of T cells in Graves' hyperthyroidism and ophthalmopathy.

Sequences were derived from peripheral blood mononuclear cells (PBMCs), sampled at new diagnosis, from a patient treated with antithyroid drugs. The V call is TRBV19, the J call TRBJ1-5; 8 bases match TRBD1. The sequence derives from a woman under 30 with Graves disease. The CDR3 loop reads CASDPEGTGNQPQHF. CDR3 nucleotide sequence: TGTGCCAGTGATCCGGAAGGGACAGGTAATCAGCCCCAGCATTTT.